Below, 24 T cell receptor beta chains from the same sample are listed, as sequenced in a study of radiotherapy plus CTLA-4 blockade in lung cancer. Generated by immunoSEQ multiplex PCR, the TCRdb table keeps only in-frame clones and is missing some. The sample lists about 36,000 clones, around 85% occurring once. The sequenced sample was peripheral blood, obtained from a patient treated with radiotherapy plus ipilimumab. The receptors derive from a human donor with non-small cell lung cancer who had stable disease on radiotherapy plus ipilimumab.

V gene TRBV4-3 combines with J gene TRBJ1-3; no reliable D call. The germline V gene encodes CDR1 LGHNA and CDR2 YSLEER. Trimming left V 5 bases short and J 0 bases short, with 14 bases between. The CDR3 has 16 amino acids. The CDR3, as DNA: TGCGCCAGCAGCGATCAACCGCCGAGCTCTGGAAACACCATATATTTT. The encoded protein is CASSDQPPSSGNTIYF.

The CDR3 DNA reads TGTGCCATCAGTGATTGGACAGGGCAAACCGGGGAGCTGTTTTTT. Translation: CAISDWTGQTGELFF. The chain employs TRBV10-3 and TRBJ2-2; 8 nucleotides line up with TRBD1. The length of the CDR3 is 15 residues. Germline CDR1 reads ENHRY; CDR2 reads SYGVKD. After removal of 3 bases from V and 5 bases from J, the junction contained 5 bases not matched to a gene.

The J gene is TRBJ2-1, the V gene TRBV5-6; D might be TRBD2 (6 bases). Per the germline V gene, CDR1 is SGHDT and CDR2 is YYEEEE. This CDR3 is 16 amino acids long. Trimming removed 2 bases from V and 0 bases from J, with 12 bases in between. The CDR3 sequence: CASSFPAGSSYNEQFF. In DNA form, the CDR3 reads TGTGCCAGCAGCTTTCCCGCGGGGAGCTCCTACAATGAGCAGTTCTTC.

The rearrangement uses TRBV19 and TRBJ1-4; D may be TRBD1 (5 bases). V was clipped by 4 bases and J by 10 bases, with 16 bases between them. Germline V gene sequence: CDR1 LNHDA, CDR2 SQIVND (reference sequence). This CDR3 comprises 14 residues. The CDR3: CASSTSRGSGKLFF. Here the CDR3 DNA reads TGTGCCAGTAGTACGTCACGGGGGAGCGGAAAACTGTTTTTT.

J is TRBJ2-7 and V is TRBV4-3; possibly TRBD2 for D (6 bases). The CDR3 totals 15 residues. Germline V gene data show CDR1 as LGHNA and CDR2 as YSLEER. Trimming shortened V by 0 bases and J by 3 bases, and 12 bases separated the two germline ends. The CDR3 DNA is TGCGCCAGCAGCCAAGATCGGGCGGGGATCTACGAGCAGTACTTC. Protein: CASSQDRAGIYEQYF.

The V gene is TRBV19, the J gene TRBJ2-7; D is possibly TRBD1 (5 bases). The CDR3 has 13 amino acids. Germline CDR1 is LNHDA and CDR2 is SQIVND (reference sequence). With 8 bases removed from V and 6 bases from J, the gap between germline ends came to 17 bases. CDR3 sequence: CASSQGVHGEQYF. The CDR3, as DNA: TGTGCCAGTTCCCAGGGTGTACACGGCGAGCAGTACTTC.

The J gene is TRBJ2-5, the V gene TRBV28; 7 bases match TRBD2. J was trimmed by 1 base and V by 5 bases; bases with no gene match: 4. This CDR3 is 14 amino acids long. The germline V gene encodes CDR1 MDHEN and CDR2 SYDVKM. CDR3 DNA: TGTGCCAGCAGTCCGACTAGCTTCCAAGAGACCCAGTACTTC. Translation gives CASSPTSFQETQYF.

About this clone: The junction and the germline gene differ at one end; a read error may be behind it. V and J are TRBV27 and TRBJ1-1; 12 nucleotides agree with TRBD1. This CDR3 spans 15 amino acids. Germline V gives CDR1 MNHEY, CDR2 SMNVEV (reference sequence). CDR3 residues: CANSFSGQGATEAFF. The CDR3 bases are TGTGCCAACAGTTTTTCGGGACAGGGGGCAACTGAAGCTTTCTTT.

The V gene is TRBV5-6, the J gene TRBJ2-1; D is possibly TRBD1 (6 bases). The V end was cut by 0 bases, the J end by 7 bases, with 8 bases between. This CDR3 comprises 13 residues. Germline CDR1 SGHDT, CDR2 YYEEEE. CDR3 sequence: CASSLGQGNEQFF. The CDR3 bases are TGTGCCAGCAGCTTGGGGCAGGGGAATGAGCAGTTCTTC.

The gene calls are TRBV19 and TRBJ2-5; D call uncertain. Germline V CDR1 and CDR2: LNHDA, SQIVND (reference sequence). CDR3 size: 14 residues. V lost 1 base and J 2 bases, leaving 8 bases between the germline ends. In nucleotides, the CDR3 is TGTGCCAGTAGTATAGTGGCATTACAAGAGACCCAGTACTTC. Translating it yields CASSIVALQETQYF.

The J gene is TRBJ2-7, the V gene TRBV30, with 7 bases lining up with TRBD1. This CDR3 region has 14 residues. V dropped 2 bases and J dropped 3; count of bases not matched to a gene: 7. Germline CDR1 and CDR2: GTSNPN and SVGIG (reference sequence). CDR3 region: CAWSRGLRDYEQYF. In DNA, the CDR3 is TGTGCCTGGAGTAGGGGGCTGAGAGACTACGAGCAGTACTTC.

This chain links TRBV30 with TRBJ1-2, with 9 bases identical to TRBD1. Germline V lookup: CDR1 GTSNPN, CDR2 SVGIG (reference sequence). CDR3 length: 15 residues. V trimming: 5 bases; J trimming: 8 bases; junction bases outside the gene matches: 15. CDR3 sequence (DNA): TGTGCCTGGGGTGGCTCGGGACAGGGAGGTCGAGGCTACACCTTC. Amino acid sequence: CAWGGSGQGGRGYTF. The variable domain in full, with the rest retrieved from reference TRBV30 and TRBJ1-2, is SQTIHQWPATLVQPVGSPLSLECTVEGTSNPNLYWYRQAAGRGLQLLFYSVGIGQISSEVPQNLSASRPQDRQFILSSKKLLLSDSGFYLCAWGGSGQGGRGYTFGSGTRLTVV.

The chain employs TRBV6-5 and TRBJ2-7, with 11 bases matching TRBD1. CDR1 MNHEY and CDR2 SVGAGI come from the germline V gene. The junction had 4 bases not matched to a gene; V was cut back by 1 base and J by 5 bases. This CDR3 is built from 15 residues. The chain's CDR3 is CASSYLGQGVDEQYF. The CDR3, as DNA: TGTGCCAGCAGTTACTTGGGACAGGGGGTGGACGAGCAGTACTTC.

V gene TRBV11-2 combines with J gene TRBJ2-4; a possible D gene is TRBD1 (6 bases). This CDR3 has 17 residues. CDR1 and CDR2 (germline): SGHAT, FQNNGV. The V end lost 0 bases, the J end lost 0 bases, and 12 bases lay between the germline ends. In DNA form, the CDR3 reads TGTGCCAGCAGCTTAGATCAGACAGGCCTAGCCAAAAACATTCAGTACTTC. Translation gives CASSLDQTGLAKNIQYF.

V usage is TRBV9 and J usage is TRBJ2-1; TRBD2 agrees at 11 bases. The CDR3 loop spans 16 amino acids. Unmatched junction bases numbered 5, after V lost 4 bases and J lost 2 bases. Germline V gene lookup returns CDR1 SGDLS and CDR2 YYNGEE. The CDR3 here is CASSPLSGRAYNEQFF. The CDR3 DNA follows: TGTGCCAGCAGCCCCCTTAGCGGGAGGGCCTACAATGAGCAGTTCTTC. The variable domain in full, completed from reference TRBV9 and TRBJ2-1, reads DSGVTQTPKHLITATGQRVTLRCSPRSGDLSVYWYQQSLDQGLQFLIQYYNGEERAKGNILERFSAQQFPDLHSELNLSSLELGDSALYFCASSPLSGRAYNEQFFGPGTRLTVL.

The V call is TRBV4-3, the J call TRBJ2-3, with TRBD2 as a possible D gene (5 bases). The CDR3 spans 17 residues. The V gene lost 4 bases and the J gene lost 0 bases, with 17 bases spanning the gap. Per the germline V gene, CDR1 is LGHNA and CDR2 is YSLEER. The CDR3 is CASSPDSLPFSTDTQYF. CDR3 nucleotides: TGCGCCAGCAGCCCGGACTCACTTCCATTTAGCACAGATACGCAGTATTTT.

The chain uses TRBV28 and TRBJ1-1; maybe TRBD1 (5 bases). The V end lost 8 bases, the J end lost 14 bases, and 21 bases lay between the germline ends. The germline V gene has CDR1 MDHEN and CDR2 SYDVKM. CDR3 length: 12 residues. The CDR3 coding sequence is TGTGCCAGCCAGGAATATCGGGGGAGAGACTTCTTT. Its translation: CASQEYRGRDFF.

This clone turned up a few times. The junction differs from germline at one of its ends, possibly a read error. The chain's CDR3 is CASSRSGAGAYNEQFF. The CDR3 bases are TGTGCCAGCAGCCGGTCCGGGGCAGGGGCTTACAATGAGCAGTTCTTC. V is TRBV5-1 and J is TRBJ2-1; perhaps TRBD1 as D (6 bases). Germline V CDR1 and CDR2: SGHRS, YFSETQ. The CDR3 loop spans 16 amino acids.

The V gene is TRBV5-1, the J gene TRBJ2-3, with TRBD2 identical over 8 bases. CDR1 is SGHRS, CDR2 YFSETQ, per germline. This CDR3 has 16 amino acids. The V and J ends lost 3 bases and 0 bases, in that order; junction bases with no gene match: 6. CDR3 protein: CASSSRGGTSTDTQYF. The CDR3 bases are TGCGCCAGCAGCTCTCGGGGGGGGACTAGCACAGATACGCAGTATTTT.

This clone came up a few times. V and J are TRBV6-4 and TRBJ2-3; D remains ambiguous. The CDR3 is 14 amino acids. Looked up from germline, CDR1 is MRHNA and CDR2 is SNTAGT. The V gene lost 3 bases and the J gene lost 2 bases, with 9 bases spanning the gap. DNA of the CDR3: TGTGCCAGCAGTGAAGCTTATACCACAGATACGCAGTATTTT. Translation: CASSEAYTTDTQYF.

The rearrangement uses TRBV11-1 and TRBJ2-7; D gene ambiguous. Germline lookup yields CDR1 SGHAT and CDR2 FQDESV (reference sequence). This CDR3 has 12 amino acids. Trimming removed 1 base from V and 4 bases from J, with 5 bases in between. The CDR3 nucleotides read TGTGCCAGCAGCTTAGACGGTTACGAGCAGTACTTC. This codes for CASSLDGYEQYF.

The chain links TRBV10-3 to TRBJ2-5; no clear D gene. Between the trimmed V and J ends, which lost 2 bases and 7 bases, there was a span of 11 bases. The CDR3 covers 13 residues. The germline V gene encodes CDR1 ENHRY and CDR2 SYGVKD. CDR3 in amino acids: CAISEPQAGTQYF. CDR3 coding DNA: TGTGCCATCAGTGAGCCGCAGGCCGGGACCCAGTACTTC.

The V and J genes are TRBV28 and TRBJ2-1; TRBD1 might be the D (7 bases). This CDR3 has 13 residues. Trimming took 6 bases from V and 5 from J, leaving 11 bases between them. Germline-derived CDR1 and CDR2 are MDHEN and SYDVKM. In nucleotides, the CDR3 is TGTGCCAGCAGGCGGGACAGTAACAATGAGCAGTTCTTC. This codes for CASRRDSNNEQFF.

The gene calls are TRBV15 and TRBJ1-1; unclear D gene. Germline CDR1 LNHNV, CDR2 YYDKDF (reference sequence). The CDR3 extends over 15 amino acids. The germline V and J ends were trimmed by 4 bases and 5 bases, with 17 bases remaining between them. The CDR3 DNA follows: TGTGCCACCAGCAACATACCGTCTTTGCGGACTGAAGCTTTCTTT. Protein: CATSNIPSLRTEAFF.